The TCR beta chain under discussion was sequenced for a study of post-analysis software for immune sequencing data. General study results and limits: In patients, TRBV5-6, TRBV5-1 and TRBV20-1 belonged to roughly five TRBV segments found more frequently than in controls.

Incorporated into the TCR beta cDNA libraries were unique molecular identifiers, which served to reduce PCR and sequencing biases. TCRdb re-analysed the PCR reads in MiXCR, keeping a single row per CDR3 protein. Of hundreds of thousands of distinct CDR3 sequences in the sample, less than 45% are singletons; the top ten hold around an eighth. Regarding this clonotype: As yet, its antigen is unknown.

Trimming cost V 1 base and J 6 bases, with 16 bases left between them. The CDR3 runs 15 residues. Per germline, CDR1 SGHRS and CDR2 YFSETQ. Sequencing was carried out using blood. The chain is built from TRBV5-1 and TRBJ1-1; D unresolved. The sequence was collected from a girl aged 10 to 17 with multiple sclerosis. CDR3 sequence: CASSLSSPVQSEAFF. Written as DNA, the CDR3 is TGCGCCAGCAGCTTGTCATCCCCGGTTCAATCTGAAGCTTTCTTT.